The T cell receptor (beta chain) under discussion was sequenced for a study of prognosis after radiotherapy for stage I lung cancer. At the level of the study: Deemed medically inoperable were all patients with non-small cell lung cancer.

Template was genomic DNA; TCR beta CDR3 amplified in two multiplex PCR rounds. It was primers specific to each TRBV and TRBJ gene that first-round PCR used. MiXCR, run by TCRdb on the multiplex PCR reads, gives a single entry per CDR3 protein. Of approximately 23,000 distinct CDR3 sequences listed, 40% are singletons. This clonotype was observed at least ten times. There are 15 residues in the CDR3. V lost 5 bases, J lost 8 bases, and 5 bases stayed unmatched. In germline, CDR1 is SEHNR, CDR2 FQNEAQ (reference sequence). The sample consisted of PBMCs, taken before or after stereotactic body radiation therapy (not recorded which). This TCR was sampled from a donor at least 50 years old with non-small cell lung cancer. The chain is built from TRBV7-9 and TRBJ2-1; 14 bases are a match to TRBD2. The CDR3 region is CASSLTSGRVDEQFF. The CDR3 nucleotides are TGTGCCAGCAGCCTGACTAGCGGGAGGGTCGATGAGCAGTTCTTC.